The sequence of this T cell receptor beta chain was determined in a study of T-cell memory formation after mild COVID-19. Study-level findings and limits: There was a balanced CD4/CD8 profile in clones contracting day 15 to 85, and later expanders leaned CD4+. Cross-reactive memory apparently joined, as some responding clones appeared in pre-infection memory.

In its sample, this clonotype was seen a few times. Its antigen is as yet unknown. TCRdb recomputed calls from the 5' RACE reads with MiXCR, one row per CDR3 protein. The profile shows just under 350,000 distinct CDR3 sequences, approximately 12% of them singletons. This TCR came from a man between 18 and 29 years old who had mild COVID-19 (a few samples of this study predate the infection). Cell type and time point are not known. The material sequenced was PBMCs or a T cell subset sorted from them (not recorded which).

The CDR3 nucleotides read TGTGCCAGTACCACCGGGACAGGGTCTTTCTATGAGCAGTTCTTC. Residues: CASTTGTGSFYEQFF. The chain joins TRBV19 to TRBJ2-1; 9 positions match TRBD1. This CDR3 has 15 amino acids. The V segment lost 7 bases and the J segment 8 bases; nucleotides outside the gene matches: 12. Per the germline V gene, CDR1 is LNHDA and CDR2 is SQIVND (reference sequence).